The next 11 T cell receptor beta chains were all read from a single sample in a study of cytomegalovirus exposure and HLA in healthy donors. With 60 Vbeta and 13 Jbeta primers, the PCR was carried out. TCRdb keeps only in-frame clones here, not all; method: immunoSEQ multiplex PCR. The sample lists around 170,000 clones; around 85% were seen once. Sequenced material: PBMCs. The receptors derive from a man between 35 and 55 years old in good health and CMV-seropositive.

The chain recombines TRBV28 with TRBJ1-5, with TRBD1 identical over 9 bases. Trimming took 5 bases from V and 2 from J; bases not matched to a gene: 1. CDR3 length: 14 residues. CDR1 MDHEN and CDR2 SYDVKM come from the germline V gene. As DNA, the CDR3 is TGTGCCAGCAGTACAGGGGGCGGCAATCAGCCCCAGCATTTT. It specifies CASSTGGGNQPQHF.

V usage is TRBV28 and J usage is TRBJ2-2, with 9 nucleotides matching TRBD1. The CDR3 contains 15 residues. Germline-derived CDR1 and CDR2 are MDHEN and SYDVKM. The trim removed 7 bases at V and 6 bases at J, leaving 9 bases unmatched. CDR3 sequence reads: CASKETGGLSGELFF. DNA for the CDR3: TGTGCCAGCAAGGAGACAGGGGGACTTTCCGGGGAGCTGTTTTTT.

A remark on this clone: The sample has other DNA sequences that encode this CDR3 too. This chain uses TRBV30 with TRBJ2-3, with 8 bases aligning to TRBD1. J was trimmed by 7 bases and V by 2 bases; bases with no gene match: 11. CDR1 and CDR2 (germline): GTSNPN, SVGIG (reference sequence). CDR3 length: 15 amino acids. The CDR3 nucleotides are TGTGCCTGGAGTTCGGGACAGGACCTGGGGAATACGCAGTATTTT. Amino acids: CAWSSGQDLGNTQYF.

DNA of the CDR3: TGCAGCGTATCCAGAAGCGGGGGGGAGACCCAGTACTTC. Protein product: CSVSRSGGETQYF. The chain links TRBV29-1 to TRBJ2-5; 9 positions match TRBD2. This CDR3 has 13 amino acids. Germline V lookup: CDR1 SQVTM, CDR2 ANQGSEA. The trim removed 6 bases at V and 5 bases at J, leaving 7 bases unmatched.

This clone showed up many times. The chain has TRBV2 and TRBJ1-4, with D possibly matching TRBD1 (5 bases). Trimming took off 5 bases at V and 7 bases at J, with 14 bases between the two ends. CDR1 and CDR2 from the germline V gene are SNHLY and FYNNEI. The length of the CDR3 is 14 residues. The CDR3 DNA follows: TGTGCCAGCAGTCCCCGGGACTTGACTGAAAAACTGTTTTTT. This sequence encodes CASSPRDLTEKLFF.

This chain joins TRBV4-3 and TRBJ1-2; a possible D gene is TRBD1 (6 bases). This CDR3 contains 15 residues. Germline V lookup: CDR1 LGHNA, CDR2 YSLEER. V was shortened by 0 bases and J by 4 bases, with 12 bases between the two germline ends. The CDR3 protein is CASSQDDGQTYGYTF. For the CDR3, the DNA is TGCGCCAGCAGCCAAGACGACGGACAGACCTATGGCTACACCTTC.

The genes are TRBV29-1 and TRBJ1-4; no definite D call. CDR1 is SQVTM, CDR2 ANQGSEA, per germline. V shed 0 bases and J shed 0 bases, with 8 bases lying between them. CDR3 length equals 15 residues. CDR3 nucleotides: TGCAGCGTTGAAGACCCACACGCAACTAATGAAAAACTGTTTTTT. Translating it yields CSVEDPHATNEKLFF.

The chain is built from TRBV6-5 and TRBJ2-2; 7 bases agree with TRBD2. V gave up 8 bases and J gave up 5 bases; unmatched junction bases: 2. Germline CDR1 and CDR2: MNHEY and SVGAGI. The CDR3 spans 12 residues. CDR3 DNA: TGTGCCAGCGGGGGGGGTACCGGGGAGCTGTTTTTT. It yields the protein CASGGGTGELFF.

J is TRBJ1-1 and V is TRBV19; 7 bases align to TRBD1. With 0 bases clipped from V and 3 bases from J, the junction kept 10 bases outside the gene matches. This CDR3 is 17 amino acids long. Germline lookup yields CDR1 LNHDA and CDR2 SQIVND (reference sequence). CDR3: CASSIDPDRYLDTEAFF. The CDR3 region has the DNA TGTGCCAGTAGTATAGATCCGGACAGGTATCTGGACACTGAAGCTTTCTTT.

The chain recombines TRBV4-1 with TRBJ2-7, with no clear D. The CDR3 length is 15 residues. Per germline, CDR1 MGHRA and CDR2 YSYEKL. Trimming removed 1 base at V and 4 bases at J, with 14 bases between. The CDR3 sequence: CASSQGDRLGYEQYF. DNA of the CDR3: TGCGCCAGCAGCCAAGGAGACCGTCTCGGGTACGAGCAGTACTTC.

DNA for the CDR3: TGTGCCAGCAGCTTAGTATCAGGGGCTAATTCACCCCTCCACTTT. Translation: CASSLVSGANSPLHF. The rearrangement joins TRBV7-2 to TRBJ1-6, with D possibly being TRBD1 (6 bases). The CDR3 length is 15 residues. CDR1 SGHTA and CDR2 FQGNSA come from the germline V gene. The V and J ends lost 1 base and 6 bases respectively, with 10 bases between them.